These 32 T cell receptor beta chains came from one sample sequenced in a study of blood T cell repertoires in COVID-19. Produced via immunoSEQ multiplex PCR; TCRdb's table is partial and in-frame only. The sample holds under 200,000 clones, 89% seen once. The sequenced sample consisted of PBMCs or T cells enriched from blood (not recorded which). All receptors derive from a woman aged 18-35 years who had recovered from COVID-19.

This chain uses TRBV5-6 with TRBJ1-3; D possibly corresponds to TRBD1 (5 bases). The CDR3 covers 14 residues. Germline V gene data show CDR1 as SGHDT and CDR2 as YYEEEE. Between the trimmed V and J ends, which lost 0 bases and 4 bases, there was a span of 8 bases. As DNA, the CDR3 is TGTGCCAGCAGCTTGGGTGACAGAGGAAACACCATATATTTT. This codes for CASSLGDRGNTIYF. Full variable domain (missing parts from reference TRBV5-6 and TRBJ1-3): DAGVTQSPTHLIKTRGQQVTLRCSPKSGHDTVSWYQQALGQGPQFIFQYYEEEERQRGNFPDRFSGHQFPNYSSELNVNALLLGDSALYLCASSLGDRGNTIYFGEGSWLTVV.

The chain has TRBV2 and TRBJ2-7, with D possibly matching TRBD2 (6 bases). This CDR3 is built from 20 residues. V was cut by 6 bases and J by 2 bases, with 32 bases left in between. The germline gives CDR1 SNHLY, CDR2 FYNNEI. The CDR3 loop reads CASSNQQALTLALDAYEQYF. The CDR3 coding sequence is TGTGCCAGCAGCAACCAACAGGCGCTCACTCTAGCGCTAGACGCCTACGAGCAGTACTTC.

This rearrangement joins TRBV6-2 or TRBV6-3 to TRBJ2-7; a possible D gene is TRBD2 (6 bases). V was shortened by 1 base and J by 3 bases, with 10 bases between the two germline ends. Germline values: CDR1 MNHEY, CDR2 SVGEGT. CDR3 length: 14 residues. The DNA of the CDR3 is TGTGCCAGCAGTTACTACTTCGGGGGCTACGAGCAGTACTTC. It translates to CASSYYFGGYEQYF.

This chain joins TRBV28 and TRBJ1-1, with 8 bases lining up with TRBD1. The ends lost 4 bases at V and 5 bases at J; junction bases unmatched: 6. CDR1 is MDHEN and CDR2 is SYDVKM in the germline V gene. The CDR3 is made up of 14 amino acids. This CDR3 reads CASSYQGARTEAFF. The CDR3 DNA reads TGTGCCAGCAGTTATCAGGGGGCAAGGACTGAAGCTTTCTTT.

This sequence joins TRBV10-3 and TRBJ1-2; a weak D match, TRBD1 (5 bases). The V gene's germline CDR1 is ENHRY and CDR2 SYGVKD. The CDR3 has 13 residues. Trimming cost V 2 bases and J 8 bases, with 12 bases left between them. The CDR3 loop is CAISEGAGQGYTF. DNA for the CDR3: TGTGCCATCAGTGAGGGTGCAGGGCAGGGCTACACCTTC.

The chain couples TRBV5-1 to TRBJ1-2; TRBD1 might be the D (6 bases). Trimming took 3 bases from V and 5 from J, leaving 11 bases between them. CDR1 SGHRS and CDR2 YFSETQ come from the germline V gene. The CDR3 spans 13 residues. CDR3 residues: CASSSRDKYGYTF. CDR3 nucleotides: TGCGCCAGCAGCTCCCGGGACAAGTATGGCTACACCTTC.

The V gene is TRBV30, the J gene TRBJ2-7, with D perhaps TRBD1 (5 bases). This CDR3 region has 14 residues. CDR1 GTSNPN and CDR2 SVGIG come from the germline V gene (reference sequence). Between the trimmed V and J ends, which lost 7 bases and 4 bases, there was a span of 20 bases. The CDR3, as DNA: TGTGCCTCCGGAAGGAGAAGGGGTTGGTACGAGCAGTACTTC. Encoded protein: CASGRRRGWYEQYF.

This clone came up a few times. The V call is TRBV7-3, the J call TRBJ1-5; possibly TRBD1 for D (6 bases). Trimming removed 1 base from V and 3 bases from J, with 22 bases in between. The CDR3 spans 19 residues. Looked up from germline, CDR1 is SGHTA and CDR2 is FQGTGA. This CDR3 reads CASSLKRLYRDPYNQPQHF. CDR3 nucleotides: TGTGCCAGCAGCTTAAAACGATTGTACAGGGACCCGTACAATCAGCCCCAGCATTTT.

The chain combines TRBV19 with TRBJ2-7; D remains unclear. This CDR3 spans 11 amino acids. The germline V and J ends were trimmed by 6 bases and 5 bases, with 8 bases remaining between them. Germline values: CDR1 LNHDA, CDR2 SQIVND (reference sequence). CDR3 amino acids: CASSLDDEQYF. For the CDR3, the DNA is TGTGCCAGTAGCCTAGACGACGAGCAGTACTTC.

This rearrangement joins TRBV20-1 to TRBJ1-5; 7 nucleotides match TRBD1. The germline CDR1 and CDR2 sequences are DFQATT and SNEGSKA (reference sequence). With V trimmed by 4 bases and J by 7 bases, 7 bases remained unmatched. This CDR3 has 13 residues. CDR3 sequence reads: CSATDRVGQPQHF. CDR3 DNA sequence: TGCAGTGCTACTGACAGGGTGGGCCAGCCCCAGCATTTT.

This chain links TRBV4-2 with TRBJ1-1; 10 nucleotides agree with TRBD1. The V and J ends lost 4 bases and 3 bases, in that order; junction bases with no gene match: 14. The CDR3 runs 18 residues. Germline lookup yields CDR1 LGHNA and CDR2 YNFKEQ. This CDR3 reads CASSPAPPRGTGDTEAFF. Here the CDR3 DNA reads TGTGCCAGCAGCCCCGCCCCGCCCAGGGGGACAGGGGACACTGAAGCTTTCTTT.

The genes are TRBV7-9 and TRBJ2-1; 9 nucleotides match TRBD2. The length of the CDR3 is 19 residues. Germline loops: CDR1 SEHNR, CDR2 FQNEAQ (reference sequence). The ends lost 0 bases at V and 2 bases at J; junction bases unmatched: 11. This chain's CDR3 is CASSLAYGLSGRTYNEQFF. In nucleotides, the CDR3 is TGTGCCAGCAGCTTAGCGTACGGACTAAGCGGGAGGACCTACAATGAGCAGTTCTTC.

The chain employs TRBV13 and TRBJ1-2; the D is unclear. CDR3 length equals 15 residues. Deletions cut 0 bases from V and 0 bases from J, with 8 bases between. CDR1 and CDR2 (germline): PRHDT, FYEKMQ (reference sequence). CDR3 coding DNA: TGTGCCAGCAGCTTAGGCCGGGGAGCTAACTATGGCTACACCTTC. This translates into CASSLGRGANYGYTF.

This clone has only a few counts. The V and J genes are TRBV7-9 and TRBJ2-5; 8 bases match TRBD2. The V gene's germline CDR1 is SEHNR and CDR2 FQNEAQ (reference sequence). Trimming at V came to 2 bases and at J to 3 bases, leaving 2 bases not matched to a gene. This CDR3 has 14 amino acids. CDR3 in amino acids: CASSLTSGEETQYF. The CDR3 DNA reads as TGTGCCAGCAGCTTAACTAGCGGAGAAGAGACCCAGTACTTC.

This clone has only one observation. CDR3 residues: CASSSAGANVLTF. For the CDR3, the DNA is TGCGCCAGCAGCTCAGCGGGGGCCAACGTCCTGACTTTC. The genes are TRBV5-1 and TRBJ2-6, with no clear D. The germline V and J ends were trimmed by 3 bases and 4 bases, with 5 bases remaining between them. CDR1 and CDR2 from the germline V gene are SGHRS and YFSETQ. CDR3 length: 13 amino acids. Complete variable domain (other parts from reference TRBV5-1 and TRBJ2-6): KAGVTQTPRYLIKTRGQQVTLSCSPISGHRSVSWYQQTPGQGLQFLFEYFSETQRNKGNFPGRFSGRQFSNSRSEMNVSTLELGDSALYLCASSSAGANVLTFGAGSRLTVL.

The chain combines TRBV27 with TRBJ2-1; 9 bases are a match to TRBD2. CDR1 is MNHEY and CDR2 is SMNVEV in the germline V gene (reference sequence). This CDR3 spans 18 amino acids. After removal of 4 bases from V and 3 bases from J, the junction contained 13 bases not matched to a gene. In DNA, the CDR3 is TGTGCCAGCAGTTCCCCCAGGGTAGCGGGAGAGCTCTACAATGAGCAGTTCTTC. Its protein is CASSSPRVAGELYNEQFF.

In the case of this clone: This specimen includes other DNA sequences encoding the same CDR3. The chain carries TRBV3-1 (or the pseudogene TRBV3-2) and TRBJ1-6; weak D call: TRBD1 (6 bases). Per germline, CDR1 LGHDT and CDR2 YNNKEL (reference sequence). The CDR3 length is 14 residues. Trimming left V 1 base short and J 8 bases short, with 9 bases between. The DNA for the CDR3 is TGTGCCAGCAGCCAAGTTACAGGGTATTCACCCCTCCACTTT. It encodes CASSQVTGYSPLHF.

The chain joins TRBV11-2 to TRBJ2-3, with unresolved D. This CDR3 has 11 amino acids. Germline V CDR1 and CDR2: SGHAT, FQNNGV. Trimming removed 2 bases from V and 6 bases from J, with 3 bases in between. The CDR3 sequence is CASSLTDTQYF. CDR3 nucleotides: TGTGCCAGCAGCTTAACTGATACGCAGTATTTT.

The CDR3 sequence: CASREGQGRTEAFF. DNA of the CDR3: TGTGCCAGCAGGGAGGGACAGGGGCGAACTGAAGCTTTCTTT. The chain recombines TRBV7-9 with TRBJ1-1; 10 bases line up with TRBD1. This CDR3 comprises 14 residues. Trimming at V came to 6 bases and at J to 5 bases, leaving 6 bases not matched to a gene. CDR1 is SEHNR, CDR2 FQNEAQ, per germline (reference sequence).

The rearrangement joins TRBV7-2 to TRBJ2-2; no clear D gene. V lost 4 bases and J lost 5, with 11 bases in between. In germline, CDR1 is SGHTA, CDR2 FQGNSA. This CDR3 has 14 residues. CDR3 sequence: CASSSVVRTGELFF. Written as DNA, the CDR3 is TGTGCCAGCAGCTCGGTTGTCCGGACCGGGGAGCTGTTTTTT.

The chain links TRBV7-2 to TRBJ2-2; D is perhaps TRBD2 (5 bases). This CDR3 has 16 amino acids. V gave up 5 bases and J gave up 6 bases, with 19 bases separating them. CDR1 SGHTA and CDR2 FQGNSA come from the germline V gene. The CDR3 DNA sequence: TGTGCCAGCAGCCCCCCTGGACTGGTCGGCCCCGGGGAGCTGTTTTTT. Translated, it gives CASSPPGLVGPGELFF.

The chain joins TRBV5-5 to TRBJ2-5; 8 bases are shared with TRBD2. Germline loops: CDR1 SGHKS, CDR2 YYEKEE (reference sequence). V lost 1 base and J lost 3; bases outside the gene matches: 8. The CDR3 totals 16 residues. In nucleotides, the CDR3 is TGTGCCAGCAGCTTGAGCGGGAGTTGGGGTAAAGAGACCCAGTACTTC. This sequence encodes CASSLSGSWGKETQYF.

The chain has TRBV4-2 and TRBJ2-2; TRBD1 matches 7 bases. CDR3 length: 19 amino acids. CDR1 and CDR2 (germline): LGHNA, YNFKEQ. V trimming: 2 bases; J trimming: 1 base; junction bases outside the gene matches: 13. The CDR3 is CASSQSFTLGTENTGELFF. The CDR3 bases are TGTGCCAGCAGCCAAAGCTTTACATTAGGGACAGAGAACACCGGGGAGCTGTTTTTT.

The chain employs TRBV3-1 (or the pseudogene TRBV3-2) and TRBJ1-2; no clear D. V dropped 4 bases and J dropped 8 bases, with 11 bases sitting between them. The CDR3 sequence is 12 residues long. Germline V CDR1 and CDR2: LGHDT, YNNKEL (reference sequence). The CDR3 nucleotides are TGTGCCAGCAGCCGCCCTTATGGCGGCTACACCTTC. This sequence encodes CASSRPYGGYTF.

The genes are TRBV7-8 and TRBJ2-2; 10 nucleotides align to TRBD2. Germline V lookup: CDR1 SGHVS, CDR2 FQNEAQ. This CDR3 spans 16 amino acids. V was pared by 0 bases and J by 5 bases, with 3 bases of the junction left unmatched. The CDR3 is CASSLAQAGGTGELFF. For the CDR3, the DNA is TGTGCCAGCAGCTTAGCGCAAGCGGGAGGGACCGGGGAGCTGTTTTTT.

To note about this clone: One end of the junction does not line up with germline, which may come from a read error. V is TRBV18 and J is TRBJ2-1; 7 bases align to TRBD2. Germline loops: CDR1 KGHSH, CDR2 LQKENI. The CDR3 totals 13 residues. For the CDR3, the DNA is TGTGCCAGCTCAGAGCGGGACGACAGTACGGAGGTCTTC. It encodes CASSERDDSTEVF.

This clone was seen a single time. The chain employs TRBV28 and TRBJ2-7; a possible D gene is TRBD1 (6 bases). V gave up 4 bases and J gave up 3 bases, with 16 bases separating them. The CDR3 is 15 amino acids. From germline, CDR1 is MDHEN and CDR2 SYDVKM. The CDR3 loop is CASSWGRGTLYEQYF. The CDR3 DNA reads TGTGCCAGCAGTTGGGGCAGGGGCACCCTCTACGAGCAGTACTTC.

This clone was picked up one time. In nucleotides, the CDR3 is TGTGCCAGCAGCGGAGCGGGGGGCGCCACCGGGGAGCTGTTTTTT. Its translation: CASSGAGGATGELFF. This chain joins TRBV7-3 and TRBJ2-2; TRBD2 agrees at 9 bases. Germline CDR1 is SGHTA and CDR2 is FQGTGA. This CDR3 has 15 amino acids. After removal of 5 bases from V and 4 bases from J, the junction contained 5 bases not matched to a gene. The complete variable domain, with remaining parts taken from reference TRBV7-3 and TRBJ2-2, reads GAGVSQTPSNKVTEKGKYVELRCDPISGHTALYWYRQSLGQGPEFLIYFQGTGAADDSGLPNDRFFAVRPEGSVSTLKIQRTERGDSAVYLCASSGAGGATGELFFGEGSRLTVL.

This chain joins TRBV4-3 and TRBJ2-1; 8 bases are a match to TRBD2. With V trimmed by 4 bases and J by 8 bases, 10 bases remained unmatched. The germline gives CDR1 LGHNA, CDR2 YSLEER. This CDR3 has 15 residues. The CDR3 nucleotides read TGCGCCAGCAGCCCCCGACTAGCGCCGCGGGATGAGCAGTTCTTC. Translation gives CASSPRLAPRDEQFF.

V usage is TRBV6-4 and J usage is TRBJ1-5; D possibly corresponds to TRBD1 (5 bases). There are 13 residues in the CDR3. Germline CDR1 MRHNA, CDR2 SNTAGT. V lost 8 bases and J lost 5, with 13 bases in between. CDR3 nucleotides: TGTGCCAGCGGGGCCGGCAGGGATCAGCCCCAGCATTTT. It translates to CASGAGRDQPQHF.

This chain joins TRBV5-1 and TRBJ2-4; D perhaps matches TRBD2 (6 bases). V was clipped by 4 bases and J by 9 bases, with 17 bases between them. This CDR3 spans 14 amino acids. Germline lookup yields CDR1 SGHRS and CDR2 YFSETQ. In DNA form, the CDR3 reads TGCGCCAGCAGCGCCGGGACGGAGGGAACCATTCAGTACTTC. Amino acid sequence: CASSAGTEGTIQYF.

The gene calls are TRBV5-1 and TRBJ2-2; 16 nucleotides match TRBD2. Germline loops: CDR1 SGHRS, CDR2 YFSETQ. The CDR3 runs 22 residues. With V trimmed by 1 base and J by 4 bases, 16 bases remained unmatched. DNA of the CDR3: TGCGCCAGCAGCTTGAAACCAGCCGGGACTAGCGGGAGGGCCAAGGGCACCGGGGAGCTGTTTTTT. It yields the protein CASSLKPAGTSGRAKGTGELFF.